The TCR beta chain under discussion was sequenced for a study of T cells in Graves' hyperthyroidism and ophthalmopathy. Study conclusions and caveats: Blood also contained most expanded thyroid clonotypes above 0.001.

The CDR3 regions of TCR beta were amplified from RNA transcripts. Primed by the HTBI set, a first-round RT-PCR was run on the TCR CDR3. Each CDR3 protein is one row after TCRdb ran MiXCR on the multiplex PCR reads. Of about 500,000 distinct CDR3 sequences listed, about 45% were seen once; the top ten hold about two fifths. This clonotype appeared many times. As yet, its antigen is unknown. V was clipped by 0 bases and J by 5 bases, with 4 bases between them. This CDR3 comprises 12 residues. Germline V gene sequence: CDR1 MGHRA, CDR2 YSYEKL. The gene calls are TRBV4-1 and TRBJ2-5, with D uncertain. Sample: peripheral blood or thyroid tissue (not recorded which). The source of this sequence is an adult woman with Graves' disease, either hyperthyroidism or ophthalmopathy (not recorded which). The CDR3 bases are TGCGCCAGCAGCCAAGATTGGGAGACCCAGTACTTC. Protein sequence: CASSQDWETQYF.